This T cell receptor (beta chain) was documented in a study of T cells after yellow fever vaccination. Across the whole study: Any fraction with a low cell number was prepared using SMART-Seq v4 Ultra Low Input. General study points: The study re-detected most primary-vaccination clones after the booster (around 96% CD4, 85% to 90% CD8). There was a possibility that FACS-sorted repertoires contained abundant clonotypes contaminating from the bulk population.

This clonotype was seen many times. Its antigen is still unknown. The CDR3 runs 17 residues. Trimming removed 5 bases from V and 4 bases from J, with 24 bases in between. Per the germline V gene, CDR1 is KGHSH and CDR2 is LQKENI. In making TCR cDNA, 5'RACE template switching added a universal primer site and UMIs to it. TCRdb analysed the 5' RACE reads with MiXCR anew, one entry per CDR3 protein. The table records 90,000 to 130,000 distinct CDR3 sequences, roughly 8.9% of them present only once. The sequence was collected from a man aged 25-45 years who received the YFV17D yellow fever vaccine. The chain employs TRBV18 and TRBJ2-7, with D possibly being TRBD1 (6 bases). The sequencing used CD8+ T cells sorted from PBMCs, collected 45 days after the yellow fever booster vaccination. The CDR3 reads CASSEGQTSTSPYEQYF. CDR3 DNA sequence: TGTGCCAGCTCAGAAGGACAGACATCGACCTCTCCATACGAGCAGTACTTC.